This TCR beta chain was documented in a study of high-grade serous ovarian cancer treatment subgroups. Study overall: Each sample yielded on average roughly 7,400 unique TCR beta rearrangements from approximately 15,000 reads.

The tumor samples were collected prior to definitive surgery or chemotherapy. Study results and caveats: Different patients shared almost no repertoire; same-patient tumors shared about 0.11 to 0.79. These tumor repertoires lack spatial information from bulk sequencing.

The table came from immunoSEQ multiplex PCR; TCRdb's copy has only in-frame clones and leaves some out. The table has fewer than 35,000 clones, about 80% seen once; the top ten hold approximately 2.1%. In its sample, this clone was seen a few times. As yet, its antigen is unknown. This sequence was found in a human donor with high-grade serous ovarian cancer. Specimen: tumor tissue.

The CDR3 region is CASSLESAGERAFF. DNA of the CDR3: TGCGCCAGCAGCTTGGAGTCGGCAGGGGAACGAGCTTTCTTT. The chain links TRBV5-1 to TRBJ1-1; maybe TRBD1 (6 bases). There are 14 residues in the CDR3. Germline V gene lookup returns CDR1 SGHRS and CDR2 YFSETQ. Between the trimmed V and J ends, which lost 0 bases and 10 bases, there was a span of 16 bases.